This T cell receptor (beta chain) appears in the sequencing data of a study of OX40 agonist ivuxolimab in advanced cancers. Of note for this clone: What it recognizes is unknown.

The repertoire was sequenced with immunoSEQ multiplex PCR; TCRdb's copy has only in-frame clones and lacks some. The sample holds around 95,000 clones, around 89% seen once. Whole-study results and caveats: The 0.1-3.0 mg/kg partial responders had among the lowest clonal expansion.

The CDR3 has 13 residues. CDR1 and CDR2 (germline): SGHRS, YFSETQ. V was shortened by 0 bases and J by 7 bases, with 8 bases between the two germline ends. The clonotype comes from an adult with an advanced solid tumor such as melanoma, head and neck, liver or kidney cancer. The sample in question was CD4+ or CD8+ T cells sorted from blood, obtained in a trial of the OX40 agonist ivuxolimab. The gene calls are TRBV5-1 and TRBJ2-1; D remains ambiguous. The CDR3 DNA is TGCGCCAGCAGCTTGGGGCAACCGAATGAGCAGTTCTTC. Protein product: CASSLGQPNEQFF.